The rows below give T cell receptor beta chains drawn from one sample of a study of blood T cell repertoires in COVID-19. Produced via immunoSEQ multiplex PCR; TCRdb's table is partial and in-frame only. The table lists about 110,000 clones, 80% to 90% of them singletons. The sample consisted of peripheral blood. Receptors originate from a human donor in a cohort sampled during active COVID-19. Both conserved end residues are part of each CDR3. Fields, in order: D gene, J gene, V gene, clone size, CDR3 protein, CDR3 DNA. A D gene is named only where the DNA matches it firmly. Clone size is given for some rows only: seen once, a few or many times, or a class if the clone is expanded.

>NA|TRBJ1-4|TRBV28|NA
CASSLRTRANEKLFF
TGTGCCAGCAGTCTACGGACGAGGGCTAATGAAAAACTGTTTTTT
>TRBD1|TRBJ1-1|TRBV27|NA
CASRFQGGTEAFF
TGTGCCAGCAGATTTCAGGGGGGCACTGAAGCTTTCTTT
>TRBD2|TRBJ2-1|TRBV2|NA
CASSEQGTSGNEQFF
TGTGCCAGCAGTGAACAGGGGACTAGCGGCAATGAGCAGTTCTTC
>TRBD2|TRBJ2-5|TRBV10-3|NA
CAISGRGGGAEETQYF
TGTGCCATCAGTGGCCGGGGCGGGGGGGCGGAAGAGACCCAGTACTTC
>TRBD1|TRBJ1-2|TRBV7-9|NA
CASSLEGDRGPINGYTF
TGTGCCAGCAGCTTAGAAGGGGACAGGGGGCCAATCAATGGCTACACCTTC
>TRBD1|TRBJ2-2|TRBV23-1|NA
CASSQSGCGGKTGGVTGELFF
TGCGCCAGCAGTCAATCGGGATGCGGAGGGAAAACAGGGGGCGTAACCGGGGAGCTGTTTTTT
>NA|TRBJ2-1|TRBV19|NA
CASSIRGNNEQFF
TGTGCCAGTAGTATCAGAGGGAACAATGAGCAGTTCTTC
>TRBD2|TRBJ2-1|TRBV6-6|NA
CASSPRLAGIYNEQFF
TGTGCCAGCAGCCCCCGACTAGCGGGGATCTACAATGAGCAGTTCTTC
>TRBD1|TRBJ1-1|TRBV7-9|NA
CASSYTGVGTEAFF
TGTGCCAGCAGCTATACAGGGGTTGGCACTGAAGCTTTCTTT
>TRBD2|TRBJ2-5|TRBV7-9|NA
CASSSGLAGVGETQYF
TGTGCCAGCAGCTCGGGACTAGCGGGAGTAGGAGAGACCCAGTACTTC
>TRBD2|TRBJ2-3|TRBV7-8|NA
CASSRGLAATDTQYF
TGTGCCAGCAGCCGAGGACTAGCGGCCACAGATACGCAGTATTTT
>TRBD1|TRBJ1-2|TRBV7-3|NA
CASSIQGASVDGYTF
TGTGCCAGCAGCATACAGGGGGCCTCGGTAGACGGCTACACCTTC
>NA|TRBJ1-6|TRBV19|NA
CASSIGLAGNSPLHF
TGTGCCAGTAGTATCGGACTCGCCGGGAATTCACCCCTCCACTTT
>TRBD1|TRBJ2-7|TRBV6-2/TRBV6-3|NA
CASCSSRQGPSYEQYF
TGTGCCAGCTGTTCTTCACGACAGGGTCCCTCCTACGAGCAGTACTTC
>NA|TRBJ1-1|TRBV5-1|few
CARTLLAGNTEAFF
TGCGCCAGGACCCTCCTGGCAGGGAACACTGAAGCTTTCTTT
>NA|TRBJ2-5|TRBV18|NA
CASSRTQGETQYF
TGTGCCAGCTCACGGACCCAGGGGGAGACCCAGTACTTC
>NA|TRBJ2-2|TRBV12-3/TRBV12-4|NA
CASSLRQPGELFF
TGTGCCAGCAGTCTTAGACAGCCCGGGGAGCTGTTTTTT
>NA|TRBJ1-1|TRBV5-1|few
CASSLDRNTEAFF
TGCGCCAGCAGCTTGGACAGGAACACTGAAGCTTTCTTT
>NA|TRBJ2-3|TRBV19|NA
CASNQEGDTQYF
TGTGCCAGTAACCAGGAGGGGGATACGCAGTATTTT
>TRBD1|TRBJ2-7|TRBV5-1|few
CASSLTGTGNEQYF
TGCGCCAGCAGCTTGACCGGGACAGGGAACGAGCAGTACTTC
>TRBD2|TRBJ2-3|TRBV7-8|NA
CASSLRGGFSTDTQYF
TGTGCCAGCAGCTTACGCGGGGGGTTTTCCACAGATACGCAGTATTTT
>NA|TRBJ2-1|TRBV3-1/TRBV3-2|NA
CASSQDLLYNEQFF
TGTGCCAGCAGCCAAGATCTTCTGTACAATGAGCAGTTCTTC
>TRBD1|TRBJ1-1|TRBV24-1|NA
CATSATGGNTEAFF
TGTGCCACCAGTGCGACAGGGGGCAACACTGAAGCTTTCTTT
>TRBD1|TRBJ1-5|TRBV10-3|NA
CAISTGLSNQPQHF
TGTGCCATCTCGACAGGGCTGAGCAATCAGCCCCAGCATTTT
>NA|TRBJ1-6|TRBV5-1|NA
CASSLAGSSYNSPLHF
TGCGCCAGCAGCTTGGCCGGGAGCTCCTATAATTCACCCCTCCACTTT
>NA|TRBJ2-3|TRBV7-9|NA
CASSSPGVTQYF
TGTGCCAGCAGCTCCCCGGGGGTTACGCAGTATTTT
>NA|TRBJ1-1|TRBV20-1|NA
CSARGETEAFF
TGCAGTGCTAGAGGTGAGACTGAAGCTTTCTTT
>TRBD1|TRBJ2-2|TRBV6-5|NA
CASSYEGQAYTGELFF
TGTGCCAGCAGTTACGAGGGACAGGCGTACACCGGGGAGCTGTTTTTT
>NA|TRBJ2-7|TRBV27|NA
CASSQGEAYEQYF
TGTGCCAGCAGTCAGGGGGAGGCCTACGAGCAGTACTTC
>TRBD2|TRBJ2-1|TRBV7-9|once
CASSLGGLAGRYNEQFF
TGTGCCAGCAGCTTAGGTGGGCTAGCGGGGAGATACAATGAGCAGTTCTTC
>NA|TRBJ2-5|TRBV30|NA
CAWTPGRREETQYF
TGTGCCTGGACCCCGGGGAGACGGGAGGAGACCCAGTACTTC
>NA|TRBJ2-1|TRBV4-1|NA
CASSSSGEQFF
TGCGCCAGCAGCTCGAGCGGTGAGCAGTTCTTC
>NA|TRBJ1-2|TRBV7-9|NA
CAGREIGGYTF
TGTGCCGGGAGAGAAATCGGCGGCTACACCTTC
>TRBD2|TRBJ2-1|TRBV5-4|NA
CASSPPRGDYNEQFF
TGTGCCAGCAGCCCACCCCGGGGGGACTACAATGAGCAGTTCTTC
>NA|TRBJ1-3|TRBV10-3|NA
CAISEGQYGNTIYF
TGTGCCATCAGTGAGGGTCAGTATGGAAACACCATATATTTT
>TRBD2|TRBJ2-2|TRBV3-1/TRBV3-2|NA
CASSPGTSGGPNTGELFF
TGTGCCAGCAGCCCTGGGACTAGCGGGGGGCCGAACACCGGGGAGCTGTTTTTT
>NA|TRBJ1-1|TRBV27|NA
CASSLRQRLSEAFF
TGTGCCAGCAGTTTACGGCAGCGGCTTTCTGAAGCTTTCTTT
>NA|TRBJ1-1|TRBV12-3/TRBV12-4|NA
CASSPLGNTEAFF
TGTGCCAGCAGTCCCCTCGGGAACACTGAAGCTTTCTTT
>TRBD1|TRBJ1-6|TRBV7-9|once
CASSWTGSRSPLHF
TGTGCCAGCAGCTGGACAGGGTCAAGATCACCCCTCCACTTT
>NA|TRBJ2-1|TRBV18|NA
CASSKGLGSHNEQFF
TGTGCCAGCTCAAAGGGACTTGGCTCGCACAATGAGCAGTTCTTC